This TCR beta chain was profiled in a study of post-analysis software for immune sequencing data. Unique molecular identifiers were present in the TCR beta cDNA libraries. The yield from around 1 to 10 million T cells was around 500,000 cDNA molecules in total. TCRdb fed the PCR reads into MiXCR, producing one record per CDR3 protein. This table has about 680,000 distinct CDR3 sequences, 59% appearing once. With respect to this clonotype: No antigen is known for it.

Study-level results: Five TRBV segments were significantly more frequent in patients than in controls. TRBV5-6, TRBV5-1 and TRBV20-1 were among these segments.

The CDR3 has 14 residues. Trimming shortened V by 3 bases and J by 10 bases, and 22 bases separated the two germline ends. In germline, CDR1 is DFQATT, CDR2 SNEGSKA (reference sequence). The receptor comes from a girl aged 2-10 years with multiple sclerosis. The sample consisted of blood. The rearrangement uses TRBV20-1 and TRBJ2-7; tentatively, D is TRBD2 (7 bases). The CDR3 loop is CSASGGPGPETQYF. In DNA form, the CDR3 reads TGCAGTGCTAGCGGGGGGCCAGGGCCAGAAACCCAGTACTTC.